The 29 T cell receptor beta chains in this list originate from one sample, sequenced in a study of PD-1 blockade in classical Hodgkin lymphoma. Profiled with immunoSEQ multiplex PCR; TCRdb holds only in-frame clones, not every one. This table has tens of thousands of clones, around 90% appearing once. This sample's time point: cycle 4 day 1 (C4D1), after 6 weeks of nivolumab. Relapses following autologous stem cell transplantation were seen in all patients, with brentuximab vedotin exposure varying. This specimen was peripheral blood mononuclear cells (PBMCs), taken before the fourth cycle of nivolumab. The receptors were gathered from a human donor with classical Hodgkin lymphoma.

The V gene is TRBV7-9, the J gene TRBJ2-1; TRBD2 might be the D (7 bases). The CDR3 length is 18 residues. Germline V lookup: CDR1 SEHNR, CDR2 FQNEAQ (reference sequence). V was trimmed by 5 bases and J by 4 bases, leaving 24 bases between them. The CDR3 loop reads CASSKMRGGGNTYNEQFF. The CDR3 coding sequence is TGTGCCAGCAGCAAAATGAGGGGGGGTGGCAACACGTACAATGAGCAGTTCTTC.

The DNA for the CDR3 is TGTGCCTCCACGGCGTCCGGACAGGGAAGGGAAAAACTGTTTTTT. It translates to CASTASGQGREKLFF. The V call is TRBV6-5, the J call TRBJ1-4, with 8 bases identical to TRBD1. V lost 11 bases to trimming and J lost 8 bases; unmatched junction nucleotides: 16. This CDR3 region has 15 residues. CDR1 MNHEY and CDR2 SVGAGI come from the germline V gene.

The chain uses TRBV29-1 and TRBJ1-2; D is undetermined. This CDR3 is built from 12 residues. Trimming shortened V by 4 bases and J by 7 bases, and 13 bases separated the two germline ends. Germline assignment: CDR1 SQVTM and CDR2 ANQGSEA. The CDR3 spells CSVVLVWGGYTF. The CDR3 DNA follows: TGCAGCGTTGTTCTAGTCTGGGGTGGCTACACCTTC.

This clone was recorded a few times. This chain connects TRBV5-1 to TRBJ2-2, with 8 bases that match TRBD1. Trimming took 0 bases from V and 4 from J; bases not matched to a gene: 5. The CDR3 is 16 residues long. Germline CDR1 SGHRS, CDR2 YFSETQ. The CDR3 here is CASSLAGQGGTGELFF. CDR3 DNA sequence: TGCGCCAGCAGCTTGGCCGGACAGGGAGGCACCGGGGAGCTGTTTTTT.

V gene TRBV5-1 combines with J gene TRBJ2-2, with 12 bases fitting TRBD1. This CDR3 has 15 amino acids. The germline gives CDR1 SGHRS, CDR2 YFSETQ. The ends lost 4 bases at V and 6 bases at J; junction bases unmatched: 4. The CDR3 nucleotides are TGCGCCAGCAGCGCGGGACAGGGGGCGGCCGGGGAGCTGTTTTTT. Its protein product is CASSAGQGAAGELFF.

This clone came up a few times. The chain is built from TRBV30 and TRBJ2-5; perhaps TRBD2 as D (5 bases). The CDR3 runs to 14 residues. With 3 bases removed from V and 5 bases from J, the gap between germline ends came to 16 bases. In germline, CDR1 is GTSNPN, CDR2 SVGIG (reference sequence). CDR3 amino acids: CAWRPYGRRETQYF. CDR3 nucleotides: TGTGCCTGGAGGCCTTATGGCAGGAGGGAGACCCAGTACTTC.

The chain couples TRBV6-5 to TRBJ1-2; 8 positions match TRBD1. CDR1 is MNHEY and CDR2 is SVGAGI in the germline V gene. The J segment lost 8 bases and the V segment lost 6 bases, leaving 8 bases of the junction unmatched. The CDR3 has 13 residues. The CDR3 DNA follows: TGTGCCAGCAGATTCAGACAGGGGAACGGCTACACCTTC. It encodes CASRFRQGNGYTF.

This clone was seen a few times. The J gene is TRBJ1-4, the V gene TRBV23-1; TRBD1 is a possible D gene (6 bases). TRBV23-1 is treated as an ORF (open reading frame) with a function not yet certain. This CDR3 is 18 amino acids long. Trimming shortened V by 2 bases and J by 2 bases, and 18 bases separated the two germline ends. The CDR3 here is CASSQPISRGGTNEKLFF. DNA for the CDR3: TGCGCCAGCAGTCAACCAATAAGCAGGGGAGGTACTAATGAAAAACTGTTTTTT.

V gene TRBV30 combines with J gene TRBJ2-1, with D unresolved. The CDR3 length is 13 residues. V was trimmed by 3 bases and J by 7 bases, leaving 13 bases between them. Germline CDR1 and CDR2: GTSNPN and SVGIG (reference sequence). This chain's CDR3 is CAWSVAVSNEQFF. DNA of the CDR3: TGTGCCTGGAGCGTTGCAGTTAGTAATGAGCAGTTCTTC.

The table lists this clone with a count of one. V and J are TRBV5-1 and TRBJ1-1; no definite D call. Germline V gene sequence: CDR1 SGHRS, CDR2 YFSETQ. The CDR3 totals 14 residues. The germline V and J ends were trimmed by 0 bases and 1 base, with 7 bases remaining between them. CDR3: CASSLAGRNTEAFF. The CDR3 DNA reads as TGCGCCAGCAGCTTGGCGGGTAGGAACACTGAAGCTTTCTTT.

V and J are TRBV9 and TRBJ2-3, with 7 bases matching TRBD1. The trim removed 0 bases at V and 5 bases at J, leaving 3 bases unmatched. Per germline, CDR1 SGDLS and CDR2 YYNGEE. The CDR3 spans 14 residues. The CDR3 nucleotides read TGTGCCAGCAGCGTAGAGGGGGCCGGAGATACGCAGTATTTT. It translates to CASSVEGAGDTQYF.

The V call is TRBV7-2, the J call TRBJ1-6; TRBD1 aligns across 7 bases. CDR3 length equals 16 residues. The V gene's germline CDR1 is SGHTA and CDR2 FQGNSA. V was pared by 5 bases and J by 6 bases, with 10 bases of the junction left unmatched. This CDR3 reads CASSTPTGISNSPLHF. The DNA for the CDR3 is TGTGCCAGCAGCACCCCGACAGGGATTAGTAATTCACCCCTCCACTTT.

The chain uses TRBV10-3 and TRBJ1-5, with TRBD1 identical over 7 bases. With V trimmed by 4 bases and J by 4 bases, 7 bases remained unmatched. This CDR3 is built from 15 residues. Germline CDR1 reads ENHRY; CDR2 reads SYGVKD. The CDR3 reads CAISARDSLNQPQHF. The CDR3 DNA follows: TGTGCCATCAGTGCTCGGGACAGCTTGAATCAGCCCCAGCATTTT.

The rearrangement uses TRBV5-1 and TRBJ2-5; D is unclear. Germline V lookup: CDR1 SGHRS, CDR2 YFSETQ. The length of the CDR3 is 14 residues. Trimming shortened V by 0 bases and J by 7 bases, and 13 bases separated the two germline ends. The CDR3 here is CASSLAVQSWTQYF. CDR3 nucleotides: TGCGCCAGCAGCTTGGCCGTACAGAGTTGGACCCAGTACTTC.

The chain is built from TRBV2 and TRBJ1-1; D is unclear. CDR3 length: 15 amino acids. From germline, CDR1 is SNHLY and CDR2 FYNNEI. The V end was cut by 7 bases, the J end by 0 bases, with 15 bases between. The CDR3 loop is CASKYKAAMNTEAFF. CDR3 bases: TGTGCCAGCAAATATAAGGCAGCCATGAACACTGAAGCTTTCTTT.

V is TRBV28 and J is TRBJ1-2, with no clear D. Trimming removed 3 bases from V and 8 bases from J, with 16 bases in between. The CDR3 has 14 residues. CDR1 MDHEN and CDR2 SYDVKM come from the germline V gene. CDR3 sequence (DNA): TGTGCCAGCAGTTTTATCCAGAGACCCCCCGGCTACACCTTC. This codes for CASSFIQRPPGYTF.

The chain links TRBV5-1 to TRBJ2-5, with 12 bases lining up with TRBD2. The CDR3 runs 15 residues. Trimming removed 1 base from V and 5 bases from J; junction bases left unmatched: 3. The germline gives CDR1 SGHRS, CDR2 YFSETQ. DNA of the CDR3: TGCGCCAGCAGCTTGCCCCTAGCGGGGGGGGAGACCCAGTACTTC. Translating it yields CASSLPLAGGETQYF.

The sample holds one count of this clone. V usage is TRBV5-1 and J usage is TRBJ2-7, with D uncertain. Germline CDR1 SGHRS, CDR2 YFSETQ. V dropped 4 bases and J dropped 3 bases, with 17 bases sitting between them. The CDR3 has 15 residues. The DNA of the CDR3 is TGCGCCAGCAGCCTACTGGGTCAGAGTAACTACGAGCAGTACTTC. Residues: CASSLLGQSNYEQYF. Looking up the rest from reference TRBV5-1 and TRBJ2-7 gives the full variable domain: KAGVTQTPRYLIKTRGQQVTLSCSPISGHRSVSWYQQTPGQGLQFLFEYFSETQRNKGNFPGRFSGRQFSNSRSEMNVSTLELGDSALYLCASSLLGQSNYEQYFGPGTRLTVT.

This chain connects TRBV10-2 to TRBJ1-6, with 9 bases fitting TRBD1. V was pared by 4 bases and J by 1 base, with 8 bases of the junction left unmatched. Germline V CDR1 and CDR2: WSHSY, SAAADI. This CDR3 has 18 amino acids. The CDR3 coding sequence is TGCGCCAGCAGTGTACCGGGACAGGGAAGTTCCTATAATTCACCCCTCCACTTT. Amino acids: CASSVPGQGSSYNSPLHF.

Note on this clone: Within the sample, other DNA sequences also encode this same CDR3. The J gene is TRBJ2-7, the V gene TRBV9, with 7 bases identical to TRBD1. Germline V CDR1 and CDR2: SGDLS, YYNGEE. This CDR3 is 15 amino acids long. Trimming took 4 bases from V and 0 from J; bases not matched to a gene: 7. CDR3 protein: CASSPRTGSSYEQYF. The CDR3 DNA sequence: TGTGCCAGCAGCCCAAGGACAGGTTCCTCCTACGAGCAGTACTTC.

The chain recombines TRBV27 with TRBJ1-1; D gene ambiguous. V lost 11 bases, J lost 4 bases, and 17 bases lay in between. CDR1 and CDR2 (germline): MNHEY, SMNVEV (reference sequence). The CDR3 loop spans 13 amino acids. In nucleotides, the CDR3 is TGTGCCTCCACGGAGCAATTCGGCACTGAAGCTTTCTTT. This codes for CASTEQFGTEAFF.

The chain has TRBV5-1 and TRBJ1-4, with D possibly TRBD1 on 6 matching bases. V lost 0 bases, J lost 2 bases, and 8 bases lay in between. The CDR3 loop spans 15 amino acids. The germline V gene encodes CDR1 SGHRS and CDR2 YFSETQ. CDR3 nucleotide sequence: TGCGCCAGCAGCTTGGTAGGACAGACTAATGAAAAACTGTTTTTT. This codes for CASSLVGQTNEKLFF.

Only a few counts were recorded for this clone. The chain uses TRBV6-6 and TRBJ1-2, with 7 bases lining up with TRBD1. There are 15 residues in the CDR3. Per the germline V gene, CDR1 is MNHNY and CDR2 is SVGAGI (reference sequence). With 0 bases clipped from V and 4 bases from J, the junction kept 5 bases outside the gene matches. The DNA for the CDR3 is TGTGCCAGCAGTTACTCGTCGGACAGGTCCTATGGCTACACCTTC. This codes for CASSYSSDRSYGYTF.

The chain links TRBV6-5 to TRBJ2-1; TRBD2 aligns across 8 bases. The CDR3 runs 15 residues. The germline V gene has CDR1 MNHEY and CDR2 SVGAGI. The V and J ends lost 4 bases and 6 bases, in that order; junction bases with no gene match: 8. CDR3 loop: CASSSSGLGGNEQFF. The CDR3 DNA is TGTGCCAGCAGTTCGTCGGGACTAGGTGGCAATGAGCAGTTCTTC.

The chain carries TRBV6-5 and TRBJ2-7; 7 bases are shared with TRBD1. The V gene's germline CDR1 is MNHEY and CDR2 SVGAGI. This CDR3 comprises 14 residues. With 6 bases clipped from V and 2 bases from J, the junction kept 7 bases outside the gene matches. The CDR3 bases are TGTGCCAGCAGCCCGACAGGGAAACCCTACGAGCAGTACTTC. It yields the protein CASSPTGKPYEQYF.

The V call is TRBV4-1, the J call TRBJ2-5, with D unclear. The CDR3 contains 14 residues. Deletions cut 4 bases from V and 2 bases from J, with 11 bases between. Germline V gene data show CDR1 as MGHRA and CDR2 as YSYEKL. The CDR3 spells CASSPGWGQETQYF. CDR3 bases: TGCGCCAGCAGCCCCGGGTGGGGTCAAGAGACCCAGTACTTC.

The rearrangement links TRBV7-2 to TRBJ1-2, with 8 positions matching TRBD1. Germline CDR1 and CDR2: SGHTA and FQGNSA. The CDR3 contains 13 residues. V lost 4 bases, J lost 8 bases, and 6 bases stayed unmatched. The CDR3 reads CASSYDRGGGYTF. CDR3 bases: TGTGCCAGCAGCTACGACAGGGGCGGCGGCTACACCTTC.

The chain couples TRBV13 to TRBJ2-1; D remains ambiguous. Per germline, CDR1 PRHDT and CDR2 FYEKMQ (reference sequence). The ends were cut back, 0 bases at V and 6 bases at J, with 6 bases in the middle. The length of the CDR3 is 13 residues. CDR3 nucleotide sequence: TGTGCCAGCAGCTTAGGGTATTCCAATGAGCAGTTCTTC. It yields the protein CASSLGYSNEQFF.

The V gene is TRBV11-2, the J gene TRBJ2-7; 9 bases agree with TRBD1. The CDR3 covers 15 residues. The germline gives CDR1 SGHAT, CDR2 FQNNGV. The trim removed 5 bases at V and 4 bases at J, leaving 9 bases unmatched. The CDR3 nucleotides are TGTGCCAGCAGCCCGGGACAGGGATTTGTTTACGAGCAGTACTTC. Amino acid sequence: CASSPGQGFVYEQYF.